These 32 T cell receptor beta chains share one sample of origin, sequenced in a study of post-analysis software for immune sequencing data. Study results and limitations: With TRBV5-6, TRBV5-1 and TRBV20-1 included, a handful of TRBV segments were more frequent in patients than in controls.

The TCR beta cDNA libraries carried unique molecular identifiers. TCRdb reprocessed the PCR reads with MiXCR, giving one entry per CDR3 protein. The sample carries approximately 630,000 distinct CDR3 sequences, around 60% recorded once. These receptors lack a known antigen. The material sequenced was blood. The receptor source for this set is a girl aged 2 to 9 with multiple sclerosis.

This chain uses TRBV5-5 with TRBJ2-1, with D unresolved. The J call is in doubt because the DNA end fits TRBJ2-7 better. Germline V gene sequence: CDR1 SGHKS, CDR2 YYEKEE (reference sequence). The CDR3 length is 13 residues. As DNA, the CDR3 is TGTGCCAGCAGCCTCTGGGCGATGGAGGAGCAGTACTTC. Protein sequence: CASSLWAMEEQYF.

The chain links TRBV20-1 to TRBJ1-2, with 8 bases identical to TRBD1. The CDR3 spans 13 residues. The V and J ends lost 2 bases and 6 bases, in that order; junction bases with no gene match: 5. Germline CDR1 is DFQATT and CDR2 is SNEGSKA (reference sequence). CDR3 loop: CSARSPTGDGYTF. The CDR3, as DNA: TGCAGTGCTAGAAGCCCGACAGGGGATGGCTACACCTTC.

This chain uses TRBV20-1 with TRBJ2-1; 11 bases agree with TRBD2. CDR3 size: 15 residues. Germline loops: CDR1 DFQATT, CDR2 SNEGSKA (reference sequence). J gave up 8 bases and V 2 bases, and 8 bases lay outside the gene matches. The CDR3 sequence: CSARSNSGGEYEQFF. The CDR3 region has the DNA TGCAGTGCTAGATCCAATAGCGGGGGGGAATATGAGCAGTTCTTC.

The chain carries TRBV25-1 and TRBJ2-5; D possibly corresponds to TRBD1 (5 bases). V dropped 0 bases and J dropped 6 bases, with 14 bases sitting between them. The CDR3 is made up of 15 amino acids. The germline CDR1 and CDR2 sequences are MGHDK and SYGVNS. The CDR3 here is CASSEYLQGLKTQYF. The CDR3 DNA is TGTGCCAGCAGTGAATATCTCCAGGGTCTAAAGACCCAGTACTTC.

This chain joins TRBV6-5 and TRBJ2-5; 9 bases fit TRBD2. CDR1 and CDR2 (germline): MNHEY, SVGAGI. This CDR3 contains 14 residues. Germline trimming cut 6 bases from V and 2 bases from J; bases unmatched to any gene: 4. CDR3 loop: CASRFSGGQETQYF. CDR3 DNA: TGTGCCAGCAGATTCAGCGGGGGGCAAGAGACCCAGTACTTC.

The chain links TRBV4-1 to TRBJ2-1; tentative D call: TRBD2 (5 bases). CDR1 is MGHRA, CDR2 YSYEKL, per germline. Trimming took off 1 base at V and 9 bases at J, with 22 bases between the two ends. This CDR3 has 17 amino acids. The DNA of the CDR3 is TGCGCCAGCAGCCAAGTTCTCTTGTCGGGGTCCTTAGGTGAGCAGTTCTTC. Protein product: CASSQVLLSGSLGEQFF.

The chain carries TRBV20-1 and TRBJ1-1; D not resolved. Deletions cut 0 bases from V and 0 bases from J, with 5 bases between. The CDR3 spans 13 residues. CDR1 is DFQATT, CDR2 SNEGSKA, per germline (reference sequence). CDR3 amino acids: CSARDPVNTEAFF. The CDR3 DNA follows: TGCAGTGCTAGAGATCCAGTGAACACTGAAGCTTTCTTT.

The chain employs TRBV11-2 and TRBJ2-1; D call uncertain. The CDR3 is made up of 16 amino acids. The germline V gene encodes CDR1 SGHAT and CDR2 FQNNGV. Trimming pared 4 bases from V and 6 bases from J, leaving 19 bases between. The CDR3: CASSSVPARVGNEQFF. The CDR3 bases are TGTGCCAGCAGCTCCGTTCCCGCAAGGGTTGGCAATGAGCAGTTCTTC.

This clonotype was observed a single time. The V call is TRBV18, the J call TRBJ2-2; TRBD1 agrees at 8 bases. V lost 2 bases to trimming and J lost 6 bases; unmatched junction nucleotides: 11. This CDR3 region has 17 residues. Germline CDR1 is KGHSH and CDR2 is LQKENI. The chain's CDR3 is CASSPNLGQVDSGELFF. DNA of the CDR3: TGTGCCAGCTCACCAAATTTGGGACAGGTGGATTCCGGGGAGCTGTTTTTT.

This chain links TRBV12-3 or TRBV12-4 with TRBJ2-6; unclear D gene. This CDR3 has 13 amino acids. Trimming took off 10 bases at V and 1 base at J, with 8 bases between the two ends. The CDR3 DNA follows: TGTGCCATCCCGAAGTCTGGGGCCAACGTCCTGACTTTC. Amino acids: CAIPKSGANVLTF.

J is TRBJ2-2 and V is TRBV7-9; D is uncertain. The CDR3 loop spans 13 amino acids. V was pared by 3 bases and J by 1 base, with 3 bases between. The V gene's germline CDR1 is SEHNR and CDR2 FQNEAQ (reference sequence). CDR3 DNA sequence: TGTGCCAGCAGCTTTCGGAACACCGGGGAGCTGTTTTTT. It codes for CASSFRNTGELFF.

The chain uses TRBV19 and TRBJ1-2, with 11 bases fitting TRBD1. The length of the CDR3 is 15 residues. The V gene end was trimmed by 9 bases and the J gene end by 8 bases; junction bases not matched to a gene: 14. Per the germline V gene, CDR1 is LNHDA and CDR2 is SQIVND (reference sequence). The CDR3 sequence is CASILTGTGGKGYTF. Written as DNA, the CDR3 is TGTGCCAGCATACTGACCGGGACAGGGGGAAAGGGCTACACCTTC.

This clonotype was seen a single time. The genes are TRBV7-9 and TRBJ2-4; TRBD1 aligns across 8 bases. The germline gives CDR1 SEHNR, CDR2 FQNEAQ (reference sequence). Trimming cost V 5 bases and J 1 base; bases outside gene matches: 10. This CDR3 has 17 amino acids. This CDR3 is CASSSNRGKSAKNIQYF. The CDR3 DNA follows: TGTGCCAGCAGCAGCAACAGGGGGAAGAGTGCCAAAAACATTCAGTACTTC.

The rearrangement uses TRBV29-1 and TRBJ1-1, with 12 bases identical to TRBD1. Germline assignment: CDR1 SQVTM and CDR2 ANQGSEA. J gave up 8 bases and V 6 bases, and 7 bases lay outside the gene matches. The CDR3 has 13 residues. The CDR3: CSVTGQGAYEAFF. The DNA of the CDR3 is TGCAGCGTCACGGGACAGGGGGCATACGAAGCTTTCTTT.

V is TRBV7-2 and J is TRBJ1-2, with a weak D call TRBD1 (6 bases). The CDR3 is made up of 13 amino acids. Per the germline V gene, CDR1 is SGHTA and CDR2 is FQGNSA. V lost 6 bases and J 0 bases, leaving 8 bases between the germline ends. CDR3: CASRRQANYGYTF. The DNA of the CDR3 is TGTGCCAGCAGGCGACAGGCTAACTATGGCTACACCTTC.

This chain connects TRBV6-1 to TRBJ2-1; TRBD2 aligns across 9 bases. Germline values: CDR1 MNHNS, CDR2 SASEGT. J was trimmed by 4 bases and V by 7 bases; bases with no gene match: 17. There are 18 residues in the CDR3. For the CDR3, the DNA is TGTGCCAGCAACCCCTCGGGGGGCGGGAGGGTTTCTTACAATGAGCAGTTCTTC. Translation gives CASNPSGGGRVSYNEQFF.

The chain couples TRBV4-2 to TRBJ1-5; D remains unclear. Trimming cost V 1 base and J 8 bases, with 6 bases left between them. Germline CDR1 reads LGHNA; CDR2 reads YNFKEQ. There are 12 residues in the CDR3. CDR3 DNA sequence: TGTGCCAGCAGCCAAGGTGCAGAGCCCCAGCATTTT. Protein: CASSQGAEPQHF.

The chain is built from TRBV29-1 and TRBJ2-1; possible D gene TRBD1, 6 bases. The CDR3 is 15 amino acids. CDR1 and CDR2 (germline): SQVTM, ANQGSEA. V gave up 0 bases and J gave up 5 bases, with 14 bases separating them. The CDR3 coding sequence is TGCAGCGTTGAAGATCAGAGGACAGAGGACAATGAGCAGTTCTTC. It yields the protein CSVEDQRTEDNEQFF.

This chain uses TRBV20-1 with TRBJ2-1; D gene unclear. V was shortened by 5 bases and J by 2 bases, with 4 bases between the two germline ends. Germline-derived CDR1 and CDR2 are DFQATT and SNEGSKA (reference sequence). The CDR3 totals 11 residues. CDR3 nucleotides: TGCAGTGCTGGAGCCTACAATGAGCAGTTCTTC. Amino acid sequence: CSAGAYNEQFF.

The chain has TRBV10-3 and TRBJ2-7; D not resolved. The germline CDR1 and CDR2 sequences are ENHRY and SYGVKD. The length of the CDR3 is 15 residues. V lost 3 bases to trimming and J lost 0 bases, with 12 bases between them. DNA for the CDR3: TGTGCCATCAGTGAAGCGATATCGAGCTCCTACGAGCAGTACTTC. The encoded protein is CAISEAISSSYEQYF.

The V gene is TRBV20-1, the J gene TRBJ2-5; D is undetermined. Deletions cut 6 bases from V and 2 bases from J, with 10 bases between. CDR3 length equals 12 residues. Germline V CDR1 and CDR2: DFQATT, SNEGSKA (reference sequence). CDR3 amino acids: CSAGPAQETQYF. CDR3 nucleotide sequence: TGCAGTGCCGGACCGGCTCAAGAGACCCAGTACTTC.

This rearrangement joins TRBV7-2 to TRBJ2-7; 7 bases are shared with TRBD2. Trimming cost V 1 base and J 2 bases; bases outside gene matches: 5. Germline V gene data show CDR1 as SGHTA and CDR2 as FQGNSA. The CDR3 is made up of 15 amino acids. CDR3 region: CASSLDGGGTYEQYF. The CDR3 DNA follows: TGTGCCAGCAGCTTAGATGGGGGAGGGACCTACGAGCAGTACTTC.

The chain links TRBV20-1 to TRBJ2-5; a weak D match, TRBD1 (6 bases). This CDR3 has 14 amino acids. With 0 bases removed from V and 2 bases from J, the gap between germline ends came to 10 bases. Germline loops: CDR1 DFQATT, CDR2 SNEGSKA (reference sequence). The CDR3 protein is CSARDLGGQETQYF. Here the CDR3 DNA reads TGCAGTGCTAGAGATCTAGGGGGTCAAGAGACCCAGTACTTC.

This chain connects TRBV6-6 to TRBJ2-7; D gene unclear. CDR3 size: 16 residues. Between the trimmed V and J ends, which lost 8 bases and 0 bases, there was a span of 20 bases. Germline V CDR1 and CDR2: MNHNY, SVGAGI (reference sequence). CDR3 bases: TGTGCCAGCGGGCCTCAGACGGGCAGGAGCTCCTACGAGCAGTACTTC. Translating gives CASGPQTGRSSYEQYF.

The chain recombines TRBV10-1 with TRBJ2-5; 10 bases are shared with TRBD1. CDR3 length: 15 residues. The germline gives CDR1 WNHNN, CDR2 SYGVQD (reference sequence). J lost 5 bases, V lost 0 bases, and 3 bases had no gene match. The CDR3 DNA reads TGCGCCAGCAGTGAGTCGGGGACAGGGGAGGAGACCCAGTACTTC. It encodes CASSESGTGEETQYF.

The rearrangement uses TRBV6-5 and TRBJ2-5; 9 bases fit TRBD2. This CDR3 is 15 amino acids long. Germline CDR1 MNHEY, CDR2 SVGAGI. With 6 bases clipped from V and 11 bases from J, the junction kept 16 bases outside the gene matches. CDR3 DNA: TGTGCCAGCAGCCCTCGGGGGGCTAGCGGGGAAGGGCAGTACTTC. Its protein is CASSPRGASGEGQYF.

This chain links TRBV29-1 with TRBJ1-2, with TRBD1 as a possible D gene (5 bases). The CDR3 totals 14 residues. The V end lost 7 bases, the J end lost 7 bases, and 22 bases lay between the germline ends. The germline V gene encodes CDR1 SQVTM and CDR2 ANQGSEA. The DNA for the CDR3 is TGCAGCGCCGAAAAGCAGGGTACTACATCTGGCTACACCTTC. Translating gives CSAEKQGTTSGYTF.

In its sample, this clonotype was seen a few times. The chain uses TRBV5-1 and TRBJ2-7, with a tentative D call TRBD2 (6 bases). Germline V lookup: CDR1 SGHRS, CDR2 YFSETQ. CDR3 size: 15 residues. V lost 4 bases and J lost 0, with 14 bases in between. The DNA of the CDR3 is TGCGCCAGCAGCATTAGCGGAAGCTCCTCCTACGAGCAGTACTTC. This sequence encodes CASSISGSSSYEQYF.

The V gene is TRBV5-4, the J gene TRBJ1-1; 7 bases are shared with TRBD1. In germline, CDR1 is SGHNT, CDR2 YYREEE (reference sequence). The CDR3 runs 16 residues. The junction had 6 bases not matched to a gene; V was cut back by 0 bases and J by 1 base. The CDR3 DNA follows: TGTGCCAGCAGCTTGGGCCGACAGGGAGGGAACACTGAAGCTTTCTTT. This encodes CASSLGRQGGNTEAFF.

This chain uses TRBV29-1 with TRBJ2-1; D may be TRBD1 or TRBD2 (5 bases each). V was clipped by 6 bases and J by 12 bases, with 15 bases between them. Germline V gene lookup returns CDR1 SQVTM and CDR2 ANQGSEA. This CDR3 is built from 11 residues. As DNA, the CDR3 is TGCAGCGTCCGGGGTGGGGACGGGCAGTTCTTC. Protein sequence: CSVRGGDGQFF.

The J gene is TRBJ2-1, the V gene TRBV20-1, with 14 bases identical to TRBD2. The J segment lost 11 bases and the V segment lost 6 bases, leaving 15 bases of the junction unmatched. The CDR3 runs 16 residues. Germline V gene data show CDR1 as DFQATT and CDR2 as SNEGSKA (reference sequence). CDR3: CSAARLAGGLNRQQFF. In DNA form, the CDR3 reads TGCAGTGCCGCCCGACTAGCGGGAGGGCTTAATAGGCAGCAGTTCTTC.

This chain joins TRBV18 and TRBJ1-1, with D perhaps TRBD1 (6 bases). The germline V gene encodes CDR1 KGHSH and CDR2 LQKENI. The CDR3 is 13 amino acids. The V end lost 5 bases, the J end lost 1 base, and 8 bases lay between the germline ends. CDR3 residues: CASSATGNTEAFF. The CDR3 DNA is TGTGCCAGCTCAGCGACAGGGAACACTGAAGCTTTCTTT.